A single sample gave rise to the 15 T cell receptor beta chains below, sequenced in a study of shared T cell receptors in the human thymus. Assay: immunoSEQ multiplex PCR; the TCRdb copy retains only in-frame clones and omits some. The sample yields about 540,000 clones, 70% to 80% seen once. These data also formed part of another study, on human thymus T cells.

Material: thymocytes. The receptors originated from a boy younger than two with a congenital heart defect.

The gene calls are TRBV7-2 and TRBJ2-1, with D possibly being TRBD1 (5 bases). V dropped 1 base and J dropped 7 bases, with 14 bases sitting between them. Germline CDR1 is SGHTA and CDR2 is FQGNSA. The length of the CDR3 is 15 residues. The CDR3 nucleotides read TGTGCCAGCAGCTTAGGGGGCGTCCCGGAGAATGAGCAGTTCTTC. Its translation is CASSLGGVPENEQFF.

The chain links TRBV4-1 to TRBJ2-1; 9 positions agree with TRBD2. Unmatched junction bases numbered 8, after V lost 1 base and J lost 4 bases. The CDR3 sequence is 17 residues long. Germline lookup yields CDR1 MGHRA and CDR2 YSYEKL. The CDR3 is CASSQVPASGIYNEQFF. Written as DNA, the CDR3 is TGCGCCAGCAGCCAAGTACCGGCTAGCGGGATATACAATGAGCAGTTCTTC.

CDR3 bases: TGTGCCAGCAGCGCCAAACCGGGACTAGCGAAAAATAATGAGCAGTTCTTC. Translated: CASSAKPGLAKNNEQFF. The chain is built from TRBV9 and TRBJ2-1, with TRBD2 matching over 10 bases. This CDR3 contains 17 residues. The germline V gene has CDR1 SGDLS and CDR2 YYNGEE. With 3 bases clipped from V and 7 bases from J, the junction kept 13 bases outside the gene matches.

The V and J genes are TRBV6-1 and TRBJ2-1, with 11 bases that match TRBD2. Trimming at V came to 2 bases and at J to 2 bases, leaving 8 bases not matched to a gene. Germline lookup yields CDR1 MNHNS and CDR2 SASEGT. There are 18 residues in the CDR3. The DNA for the CDR3 is TGTGCCAGCAGTGAAAGGCTAGCGGGAGGCCGAACCTACAATGAGCAGTTCTTC. Protein sequence: CASSERLAGGRTYNEQFF.

The gene calls are TRBV10-3 and TRBJ1-2; 8 nucleotides match TRBD1. The length of the CDR3 is 13 residues. Germline V lookup: CDR1 ENHRY, CDR2 SYGVKD. J lost 6 bases, V lost 6 bases, and 6 bases had no gene match. The CDR3 region has the DNA TGTGCCATCAGGGACAGGGCTATTGATGGCTACACCTTC. It is translated as CAIRDRAIDGYTF.

The chain uses TRBV11-1 and TRBJ2-7; 7 positions agree with TRBD1. The germline CDR1 and CDR2 sequences are SGHAT and FQDESV (reference sequence). The CDR3 is 13 amino acids. The V gene end was trimmed by 5 bases and the J gene end by 4 bases; junction bases not matched to a gene: 5. For the CDR3, the DNA is TGTGCCAGCAGCCCCGACAGGGAGTACGAGCAGTACTTC. This gives the protein CASSPDREYEQYF.

The chain recombines TRBV14 with TRBJ1-1; D gene ambiguous. Germline CDR1 SGHDN, CDR2 FVKESK. With 3 bases removed from V and 1 base from J, the gap between germline ends came to 3 bases. This CDR3 contains 12 residues. The CDR3 nucleotides read TGTGCCAGCAGCCAGGCGAACACTGAAGCTTTCTTT. Encoded protein: CASSQANTEAFF. Full variable domain (remainder filled in from reference TRBV14 and TRBJ1-1): EAGVTQFPSHSVIEKGQTVTLRCDPISGHDNLYWYRRVMGKEIKFLLHFVKESKQDESGMPNNRFLAERTGGTYSTLKVQPAELEDSGVYFCASSQANTEAFFGQGTRLTVV.

V gene TRBV28 combines with J gene TRBJ2-3, with 12 bases identical to TRBD2. The CDR3 contains 15 residues. V was clipped by 6 bases and J by 4 bases; unmatched bases: 5. The germline gives CDR1 MDHEN, CDR2 SYDVKM. In DNA, the CDR3 is TGTGCCAGCAGCCTACTAGCGGGAGGCGCAGATACGCAGTATTTT. This codes for CASSLLAGGADTQYF.

The chain is built from TRBV5-4 and TRBJ2-1, with 9 positions matching TRBD2. The V gene end was trimmed by 3 bases and the J gene end by 5 bases; junction bases not matched to a gene: 9. The germline CDR1 and CDR2 sequences are SGHNT and YYREEE (reference sequence). The CDR3 is 16 amino acids. The CDR3 reads CASSSEGAGGHNEQFF. The CDR3 DNA follows: TGTGCCAGCAGCTCCGAAGGAGCGGGAGGACACAATGAGCAGTTCTTC. Using reference TRBV5-4 and TRBJ2-1 for the parts outside the CDR3, the full variable domain is ETGVTQSPTHLIKTRGQQVTLRCSSQSGHNTVSWYQQALGQGPQFIFQYYREEENGRGNFPPRFSGLQFPNYSSELNVNALELDDSALYLCASSSEGAGGHNEQFFGPGTRLTVL.

This clone was observed a few times. V usage is TRBV5-5 and J usage is TRBJ2-2; tentatively, D is TRBD1 (5 bases). Trimming took off 4 bases at V and 2 bases at J, with 18 bases between the two ends. CDR1 and CDR2 from the germline V gene are SGHKS and YYEKEE (reference sequence). The CDR3 is made up of 17 amino acids. CDR3 sequence reads: CASSLPQGTFNTGELFF. The CDR3 DNA reads TGTGCCAGCAGCCTGCCCCAGGGTACCTTTAACACCGGGGAGCTGTTTTTT.

This rearrangement joins TRBV9 to TRBJ2-3, with 7 bases matching TRBD2. V lost 1 base, J lost 2 bases, and 10 bases stayed unmatched. CDR1 is SGDLS and CDR2 is YYNGEE in the germline V gene. The CDR3 is 17 residues long. Here the CDR3 DNA reads TGTGCCAGCAGCGTAAGAGGGCTAGCGGAAAACACAGATACGCAGTATTTT. Its protein is CASSVRGLAENTDTQYF. Full variable domain (remainder filled in from reference TRBV9 and TRBJ2-3): DSGVTQTPKHLITATGQRVTLRCSPRSGDLSVYWYQQSLDQGLQFLIQYYNGEERAKGNILERFSAQQFPDLHSELNLSSLELGDSALYFCASSVRGLAENTDTQYFGPGTRLTVL.

V is TRBV7-6 and J is TRBJ1-1, with D unresolved. Trimming left V 0 bases short and J 3 bases short, with 14 bases between. The CDR3 is 16 residues long. Germline assignment: CDR1 SGHVS and CDR2 FNYEAQ. The CDR3 is CASSLARLQPHTEAFF. CDR3 DNA: TGTGCCAGCAGCTTAGCGCGACTACAACCCCACACTGAAGCTTTCTTT.

This sequence joins TRBV27 and TRBJ2-3, with TRBD2 identical over 9 bases. V lost 2 bases and J lost 0; bases outside the gene matches: 12. This CDR3 is 19 amino acids long. Germline V gene lookup returns CDR1 MNHEY and CDR2 SMNVEV (reference sequence). The CDR3 loop is CASSLGATSGNYSTDTQYF. The CDR3 nucleotides are TGTGCCAGCAGTTTAGGCGCGACTAGCGGTAACTATAGCACAGATACGCAGTATTTT.

This rearrangement joins TRBV5-1 to TRBJ2-7; TRBD1 matches at 7 bases. The CDR3 is made up of 15 amino acids. Trimming cost V 4 bases and J 3 bases; bases outside gene matches: 10. Germline-derived CDR1 and CDR2 are SGHRS and YFSETQ. This CDR3 reads CASSLRTGFYYEQYF. For the CDR3, the DNA is TGCGCCAGCAGCCTGAGGACAGGTTTTTACTACGAGCAGTACTTC.

This clone has just one count. The J gene is TRBJ1-5, the V gene TRBV15, with 7 bases matching TRBD1. The CDR3 totals 22 residues. After removal of 0 bases from V and 6 bases from J, the junction contained 26 bases not matched to a gene. Germline V gene lookup returns CDR1 LNHNV and CDR2 YYDKDF (reference sequence). The chain's CDR3 is CATSRDPGQGQPGGALGQPQHF. CDR3 sequence (DNA): TGTGCCACCAGCAGAGATCCGGGGCAGGGACAGCCCGGAGGTGCCCTGGGTCAGCCCCAGCATTTT.